This T cell receptor (beta chain) is from a study of blood T cell repertoires in COVID-19. Trimming removed 1 base at V and 6 bases at J, with 13 bases between. The CDR3 extends over 15 amino acids. The germline CDR1 and CDR2 sequences are SGHAT and FQNNGV. Repertoires were generated with immunoSEQ multiplex PCR, while TCRdb's copy carries only in-frame clones and drops some. Of roughly 92,000 clones listed, around nine tenths are singletons. The sequenced sample was peripheral blood. This chain connects TRBV11-2 to TRBJ2-1; a possible D gene is TRBD2 (6 bases). The sequence was obtained from a man aged 50 to 60 with acute or convalescent COVID-19. The CDR3 spells CASSLAGSASNEQFF. As DNA, the CDR3 is TGTGCCAGCAGCTTAGCCGGGAGTGCGTCCAATGAGCAGTTCTTC.